The clone carrying this TCR beta chain occurred many times. Antigen specificity is unknown. This sample was taken from a study of T cells after yellow fever vaccination. Overall study findings and caveats: Reappearance after the booster was seen for most primary-vaccination clones, at 95% to 97% CD4 and 80% to 90% CD8.

The CDR3 runs 17 residues. The ends lost 4 bases at V and 2 bases at J; junction bases unmatched: 6. Per the germline V gene, CDR1 is LGHNA and CDR2 is YNFKEQ. Using its own MiXCR run on the 5' RACE reads, TCRdb lists one record per CDR3 protein. The sample carries 170,000 or so distinct CDR3 sequences, 6.2% recorded once. The chain uses TRBV4-2 and TRBJ2-2; 11 nucleotides match TRBD2. The material was CD4+ T cells sorted from PBMCs, obtained on the day of the first yellow fever vaccination. This TCR came from a man aged 18 to 29 who received the YFV17D yellow fever vaccine. CDR3 bases: TGTGCCAGCAGCCGGTCAGGGACTAGCGGCAACACCGGGGAGCTGTTTTTT. As protein: CASSRSGTSGNTGELFF.